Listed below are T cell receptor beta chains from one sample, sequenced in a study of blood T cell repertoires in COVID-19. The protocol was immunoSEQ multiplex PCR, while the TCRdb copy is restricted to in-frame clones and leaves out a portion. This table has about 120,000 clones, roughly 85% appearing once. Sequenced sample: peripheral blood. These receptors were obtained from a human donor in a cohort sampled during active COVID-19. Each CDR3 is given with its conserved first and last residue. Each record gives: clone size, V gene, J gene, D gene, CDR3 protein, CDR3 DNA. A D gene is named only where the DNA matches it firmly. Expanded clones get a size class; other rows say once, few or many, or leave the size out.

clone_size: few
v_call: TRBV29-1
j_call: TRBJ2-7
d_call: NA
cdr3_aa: CSVEGGRTTEQYF
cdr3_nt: TGCAGCGTTGAAGGTGGGAGAACCACCGAGCAGTACTTC

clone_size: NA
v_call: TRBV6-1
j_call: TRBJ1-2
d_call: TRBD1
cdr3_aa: CASSEGWDRHYGYTF
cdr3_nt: TGTGCCAGCAGTGAAGGGTGGGACAGGCACTATGGCTACACCTTC

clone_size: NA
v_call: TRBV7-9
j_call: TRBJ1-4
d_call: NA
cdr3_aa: CASSLSDYATNEKLFF
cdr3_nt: TGTGCCAGCAGCTTATCCGACTATGCAACTAATGAAAAACTGTTTTTT

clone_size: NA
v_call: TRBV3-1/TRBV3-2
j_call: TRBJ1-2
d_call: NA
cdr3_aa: CASSQGGAGYGYTF
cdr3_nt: TGTGCCAGCAGCCAAGGAGGGGCGGGGTATGGCTACACCTTC

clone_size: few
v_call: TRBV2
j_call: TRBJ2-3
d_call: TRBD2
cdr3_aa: CASGSGGAEADTQYF
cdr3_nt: TGTGCCAGCGGTAGCGGGGGGGCCGAGGCAGATACGCAGTATTTT

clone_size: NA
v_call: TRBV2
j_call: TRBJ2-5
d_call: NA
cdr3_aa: CASSEETGGQETQYF
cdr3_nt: TGTGCCAGCAGTGAAGAAACAGGCGGACAAGAGACCCAGTACTTC

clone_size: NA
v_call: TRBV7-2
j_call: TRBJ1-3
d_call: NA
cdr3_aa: CASSKGLISGNTIYF
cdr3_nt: TGTGCCAGCAGCAAGGGACTTATCTCTGGAAACACCATATATTTT

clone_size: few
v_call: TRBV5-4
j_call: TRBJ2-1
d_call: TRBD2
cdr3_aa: CASSLGTSGSIEFF
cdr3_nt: TGTGCCAGCAGCTTGGGGACTAGCGGGAGTATTGAGTTCTTC

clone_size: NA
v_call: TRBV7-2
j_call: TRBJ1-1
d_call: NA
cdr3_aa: CASSLVLPEAFF
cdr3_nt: TGTGCCAGCAGCTTAGTACTCCCTGAAGCTTTCTTT

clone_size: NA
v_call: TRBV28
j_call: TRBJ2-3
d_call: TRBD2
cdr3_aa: CASSPSLAGTDTQYF
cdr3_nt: TGTGCCAGCAGTCCCTCACTAGCGGGTACAGATACGCAGTATTTT

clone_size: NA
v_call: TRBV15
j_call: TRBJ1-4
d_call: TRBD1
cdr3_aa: CATTGQGRFGEKLFF
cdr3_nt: TGTGCCACCACGGGACAGGGGCGTTTTGGCGAAAAACTGTTTTTT

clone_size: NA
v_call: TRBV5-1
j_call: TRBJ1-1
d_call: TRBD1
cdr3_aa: CASSLTGAGENTEAFF
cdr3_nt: TGCGCCAGCAGCCTGACAGGGGCGGGGGAGAACACTGAAGCTTTCTTT

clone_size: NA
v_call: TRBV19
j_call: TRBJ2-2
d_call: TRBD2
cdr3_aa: CASSQRDLTGELFF
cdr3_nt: TGTGCCAGTAGTCAGCGGGATCTCACCGGGGAGCTGTTTTTT

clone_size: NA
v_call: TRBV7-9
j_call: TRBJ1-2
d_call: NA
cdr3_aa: CASSHETYGYTF
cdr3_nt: TGTGCCAGCAGCCACGAGACTTATGGCTACACCTTC

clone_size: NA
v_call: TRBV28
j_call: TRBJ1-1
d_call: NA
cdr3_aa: CASSRGSRGTEAFF
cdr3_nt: TGTGCCAGCAGCCGAGGGTCGCGGGGCACTGAAGCTTTCTTT

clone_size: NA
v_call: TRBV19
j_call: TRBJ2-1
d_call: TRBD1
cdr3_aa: CASSPTGGSYNEQFF
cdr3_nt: TGTGCCAGTAGCCCGACAGGGGGCTCCTACAATGAGCAGTTCTTC

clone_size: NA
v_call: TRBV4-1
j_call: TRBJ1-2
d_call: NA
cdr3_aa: CASRITGVGVYGYTF
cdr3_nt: TGCGCCAGCAGAATCACCGGGGTCGGGGTATATGGCTACACCTTC

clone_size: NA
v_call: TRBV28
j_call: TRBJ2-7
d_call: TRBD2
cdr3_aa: CASTASGTRYEQYF
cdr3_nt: TGTGCCAGCACTGCTAGCGGGACGAGGTACGAGCAGTACTTC

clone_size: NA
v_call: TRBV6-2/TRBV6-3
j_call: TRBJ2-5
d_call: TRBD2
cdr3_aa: CASSPFPGTSGQETQYF
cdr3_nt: TGTGCCAGCAGTCCCTTCCCCGGGACTAGCGGTCAAGAGACCCAGTACTTC

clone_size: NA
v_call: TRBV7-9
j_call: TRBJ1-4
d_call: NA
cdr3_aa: CASTPAGFNEKLFF
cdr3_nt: TGTGCCAGCACCCCGGCAGGTTTTAATGAAAAACTGTTTTTT

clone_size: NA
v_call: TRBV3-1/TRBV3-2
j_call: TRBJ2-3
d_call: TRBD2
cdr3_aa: CASSGTTSGSVDTQYF
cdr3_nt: TGTGCCAGCAGCGGAACGACTAGCGGGAGTGTAGATACGCAGTATTTT

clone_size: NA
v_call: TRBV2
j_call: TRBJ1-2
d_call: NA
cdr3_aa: CASSEALQVGYGYTF
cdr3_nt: TGTGCCAGCAGTGAAGCGCTTCAGGTCGGCTATGGCTACACCTTC

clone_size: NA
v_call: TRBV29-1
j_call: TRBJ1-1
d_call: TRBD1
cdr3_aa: CSVFRTGVEAFF
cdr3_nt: TGCAGCGTTTTTCGGACAGGTGTTGAAGCTTTCTTT

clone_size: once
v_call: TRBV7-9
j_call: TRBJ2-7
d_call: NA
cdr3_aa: CASSLVGARLLEQYF
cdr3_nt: TGTGCCAGCAGCTTAGTGGGGGCCCGTCTCCTTGAGCAGTACTTC

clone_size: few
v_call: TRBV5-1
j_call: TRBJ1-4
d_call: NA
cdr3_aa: CASSLMQGATNEKLFF
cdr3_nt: TGCGCCAGCAGCTTGATGCAGGGTGCAACTAATGAAAAACTGTTTTTT